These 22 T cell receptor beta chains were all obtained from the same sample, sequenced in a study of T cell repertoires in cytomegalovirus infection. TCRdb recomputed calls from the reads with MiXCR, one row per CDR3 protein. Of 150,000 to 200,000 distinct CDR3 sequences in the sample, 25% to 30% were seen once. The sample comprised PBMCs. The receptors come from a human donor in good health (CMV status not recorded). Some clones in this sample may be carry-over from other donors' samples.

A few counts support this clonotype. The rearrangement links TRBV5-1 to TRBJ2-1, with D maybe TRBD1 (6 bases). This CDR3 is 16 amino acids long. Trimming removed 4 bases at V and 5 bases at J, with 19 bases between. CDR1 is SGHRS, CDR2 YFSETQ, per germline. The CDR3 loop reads CASSPLTGKTNNEQFF. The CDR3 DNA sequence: TGCGCCAGCAGCCCCCTCACAGGGAAGACTAACAATGAGCAGTTCTTC.

CDR3 in amino acids: CASSPGTLGGYTF. CDR3 sequence (DNA): TGTGCCAGCAGCCCCGGGACTTTAGGGGGCTACACCTTC. This chain connects TRBV3-1 to TRBJ1-2; D may be TRBD1 (5 bases). V lost 4 bases and J lost 8, with 14 bases in between. This CDR3 contains 13 residues. Germline CDR1 LGHDT, CDR2 YNNKEL (reference sequence).

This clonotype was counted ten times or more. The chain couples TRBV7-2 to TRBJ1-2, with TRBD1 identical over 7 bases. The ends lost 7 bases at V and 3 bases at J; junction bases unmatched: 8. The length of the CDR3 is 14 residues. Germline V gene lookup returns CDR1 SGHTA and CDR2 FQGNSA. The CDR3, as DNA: TGTGCCAGCAAACCCGCGACAGGGTACTATGGCTACACCTTC. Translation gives CASKPATGYYGYTF.

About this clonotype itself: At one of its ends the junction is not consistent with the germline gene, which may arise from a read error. CDR3 sequence (DNA): TGTGCCAGCAGCCAAGCCCTCACCAGGGGGCTTAACACTGAAGCTTTCTTT. As protein: CASSQALTRGLNTEAFF. The rearrangement joins TRBV4-1 to TRBJ1-1; 8 nucleotides line up with TRBD1. The CDR3 extends over 17 amino acids. Germline V gives CDR1 MGHRA, CDR2 YSYEKL.

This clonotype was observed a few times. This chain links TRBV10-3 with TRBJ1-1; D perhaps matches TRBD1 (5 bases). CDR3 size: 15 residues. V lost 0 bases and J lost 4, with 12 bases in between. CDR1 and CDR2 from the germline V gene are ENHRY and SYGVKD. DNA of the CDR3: TGTGCCATCAGTGAGTCCGCAGGGATGGGCACTGAAGCTTTCTTT. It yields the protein CAISESAGMGTEAFF.

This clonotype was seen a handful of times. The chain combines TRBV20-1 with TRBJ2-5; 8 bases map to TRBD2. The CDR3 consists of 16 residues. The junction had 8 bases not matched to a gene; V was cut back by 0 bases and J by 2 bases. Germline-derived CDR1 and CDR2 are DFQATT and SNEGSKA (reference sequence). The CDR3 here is CSARDSGRAPQETQYF. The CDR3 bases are TGCAGTGCTAGAGATTCCGGGAGGGCTCCTCAAGAGACCCAGTACTTC.

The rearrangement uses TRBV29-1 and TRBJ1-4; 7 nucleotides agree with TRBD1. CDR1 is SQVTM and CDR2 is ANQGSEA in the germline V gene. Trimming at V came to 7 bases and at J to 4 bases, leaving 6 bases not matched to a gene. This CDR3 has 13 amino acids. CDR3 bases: TGCAGCGGGCGGGACAGTAATAATGAAAAACTGTTTTTT. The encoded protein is CSGRDSNNEKLFF.

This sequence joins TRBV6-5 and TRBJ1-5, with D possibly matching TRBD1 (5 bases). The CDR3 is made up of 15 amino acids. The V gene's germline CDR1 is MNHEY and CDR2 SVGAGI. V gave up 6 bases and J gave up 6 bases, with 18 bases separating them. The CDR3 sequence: CASSSSRGRGQPQHF. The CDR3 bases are TGTGCCAGCAGCTCTTCTAGGGGTAGGGGTCAGCCCCAGCATTTT.

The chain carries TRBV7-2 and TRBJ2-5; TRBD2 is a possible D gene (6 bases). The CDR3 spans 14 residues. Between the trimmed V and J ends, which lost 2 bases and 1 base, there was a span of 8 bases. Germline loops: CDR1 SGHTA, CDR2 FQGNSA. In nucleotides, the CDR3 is TGTGCCAGCAGCTTAAGGAGGGTCCAAGAGACCCAGTACTTC. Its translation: CASSLRRVQETQYF. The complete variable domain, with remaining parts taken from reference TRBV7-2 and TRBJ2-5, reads GAGVSQSPSNKVTEKGKDVELRCDPISGHTALYWYRQSLGQGLEFLIYFQGNSAPDKSGLPSDRFSAERTGGSVSTLTIQRTQQEDSAVYLCASSLRRVQETQYFGPGTRLLVL.

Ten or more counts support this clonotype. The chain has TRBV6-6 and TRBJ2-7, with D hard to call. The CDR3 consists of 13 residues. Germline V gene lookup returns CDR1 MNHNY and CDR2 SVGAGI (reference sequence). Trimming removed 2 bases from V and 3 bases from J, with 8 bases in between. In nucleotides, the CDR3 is TGTGCCAGCAGTTACGGTCAGAACTACGAGCAGTACTTC. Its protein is CASSYGQNYEQYF.

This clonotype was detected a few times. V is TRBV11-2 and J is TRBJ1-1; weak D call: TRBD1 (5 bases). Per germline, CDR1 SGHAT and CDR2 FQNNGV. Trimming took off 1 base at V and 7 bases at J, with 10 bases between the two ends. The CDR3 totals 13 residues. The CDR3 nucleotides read TGTGCCAGCAGCTTAGTCAGGGACGGTGAAGCTTTCTTT. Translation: CASSLVRDGEAFF.

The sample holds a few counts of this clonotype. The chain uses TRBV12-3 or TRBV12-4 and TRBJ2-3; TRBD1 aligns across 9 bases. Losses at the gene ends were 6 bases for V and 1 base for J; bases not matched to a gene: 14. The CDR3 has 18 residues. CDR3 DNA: TGTGCCAGCAGCCCTGGACAGGGGCCCGCGCACGGCACAGATACGCAGTATTTT. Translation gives CASSPGQGPAHGTDTQYF.

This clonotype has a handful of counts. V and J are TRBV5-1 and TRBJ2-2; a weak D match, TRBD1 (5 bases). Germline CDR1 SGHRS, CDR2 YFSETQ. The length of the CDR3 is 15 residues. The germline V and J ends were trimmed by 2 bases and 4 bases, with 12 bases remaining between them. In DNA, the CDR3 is TGCGCCAGCAGCTTTGGGCCAGGGCGCACCGGGGAGCTGTTTTTT. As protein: CASSFGPGRTGELFF. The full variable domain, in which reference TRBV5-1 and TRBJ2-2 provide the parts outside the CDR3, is KAGVTQTPRYLIKTRGQQVTLSCSPISGHRSVSWYQQTPGQGLQFLFEYFSETQRNKGNFPGRFSGRQFSNSRSEMNVSTLELGDSALYLCASSFGPGRTGELFFGEGSRLTVL.

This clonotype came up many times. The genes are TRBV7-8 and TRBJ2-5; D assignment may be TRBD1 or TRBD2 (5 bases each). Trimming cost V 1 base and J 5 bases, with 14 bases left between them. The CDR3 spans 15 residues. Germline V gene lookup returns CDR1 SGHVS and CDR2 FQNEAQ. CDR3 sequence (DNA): TGTGCCAGCAGCTTAGGGAGAGGGGTGAGGGAGACCCAGTACTTC. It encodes CASSLGRGVRETQYF. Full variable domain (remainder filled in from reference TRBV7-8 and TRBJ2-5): GAGVSQSPRYKVAKRGQDVALRCDPISGHVSLFWYQQALGQGPEFLTYFQNEAQLDKSGLPSDRFFAERPEGSVSTLKIQRTQQEDSAVYLCASSLGRGVRETQYFGPGTRLLVL.

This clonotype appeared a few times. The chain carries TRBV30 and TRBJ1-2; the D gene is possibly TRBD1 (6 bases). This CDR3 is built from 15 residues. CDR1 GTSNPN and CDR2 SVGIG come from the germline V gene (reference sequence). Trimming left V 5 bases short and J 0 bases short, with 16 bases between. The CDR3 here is CAWARDRFSNYGYTF. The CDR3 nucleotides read TGTGCCTGGGCCAGAGACAGGTTTTCTAACTATGGCTACACCTTC. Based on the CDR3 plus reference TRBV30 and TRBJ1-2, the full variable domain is SQTIHQWPATLVQPVGSPLSLECTVEGTSNPNLYWYRQAAGRGLQLLFYSVGIGQISSEVPQNLSASRPQDRQFILSSKKLLLSDSGFYLCAWARDRFSNYGYTFGSGTRLTVV.

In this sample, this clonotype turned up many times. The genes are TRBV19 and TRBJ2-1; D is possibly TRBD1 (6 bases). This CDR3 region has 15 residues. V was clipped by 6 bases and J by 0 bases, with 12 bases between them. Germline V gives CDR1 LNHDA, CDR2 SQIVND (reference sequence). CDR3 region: CASRLDRSSYNEQFF. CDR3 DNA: TGTGCCAGTAGACTAGACAGGAGCTCCTACAATGAGCAGTTCTTC.

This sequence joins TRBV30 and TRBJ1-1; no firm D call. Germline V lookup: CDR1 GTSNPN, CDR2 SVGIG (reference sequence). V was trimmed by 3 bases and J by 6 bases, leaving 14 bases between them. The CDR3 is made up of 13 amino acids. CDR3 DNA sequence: TGTGCCTGGAGCGCTGGCCCGGAGGCTGAAGCTTTCTTT. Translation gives CAWSAGPEAEAFF.

Here the CDR3 DNA reads TGCGCCAGCAGCTTGGTCGGGGGGAGTCTCGGTTCACCCCTCCACTTT. Its translation is CASSLVGGSLGSPLHF. The rearrangement joins TRBV5-1 to TRBJ1-6; weak D call: TRBD1 (5 bases). This CDR3 spans 16 amino acids. Trimming left V 0 bases short and J 9 bases short, with 16 bases between. Germline V lookup: CDR1 SGHRS, CDR2 YFSETQ. The full variable domain, completed using reference TRBV5-1 and TRBJ1-6, is KAGVTQTPRYLIKTRGQQVTLSCSPISGHRSVSWYQQTPGQGLQFLFEYFSETQRNKGNFPGRFSGRQFSNSRSEMNVSTLELGDSALYLCASSLVGGSLGSPLHFGNGTRLTVT.

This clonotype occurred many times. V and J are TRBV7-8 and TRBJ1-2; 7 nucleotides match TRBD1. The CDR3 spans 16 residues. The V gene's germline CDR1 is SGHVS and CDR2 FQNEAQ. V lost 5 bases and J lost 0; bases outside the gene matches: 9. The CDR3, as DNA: TGTGCCAGCAGCCCTCTCCGGACAGGCGCTAACTATGGCTACACCTTC. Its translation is CASSPLRTGANYGYTF.

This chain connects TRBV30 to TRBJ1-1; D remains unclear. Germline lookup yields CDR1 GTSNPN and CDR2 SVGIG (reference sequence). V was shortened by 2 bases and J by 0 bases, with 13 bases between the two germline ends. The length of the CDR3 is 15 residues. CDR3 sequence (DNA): TGTGCCTGGAGTCCCATTCGAAGTCTGAACACTGAAGCTTTCTTT. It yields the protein CAWSPIRSLNTEAFF.

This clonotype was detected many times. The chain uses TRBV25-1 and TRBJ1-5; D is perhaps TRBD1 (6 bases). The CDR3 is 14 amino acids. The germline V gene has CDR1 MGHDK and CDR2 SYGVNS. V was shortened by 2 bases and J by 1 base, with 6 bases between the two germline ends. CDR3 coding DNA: TGTGCCAGCAGTGAAACAGGGAGCAATCAGCCCCAGCATTTT. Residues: CASSETGSNQPQHF.

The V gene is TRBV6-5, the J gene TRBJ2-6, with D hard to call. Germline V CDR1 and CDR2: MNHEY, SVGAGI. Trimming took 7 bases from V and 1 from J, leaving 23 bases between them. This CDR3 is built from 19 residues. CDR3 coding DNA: TGTGCCAGCACCCCGGCAGCTTTTCGTAGGTTATCTGGGGCCAACGTCCTGACTTTC. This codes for CASTPAAFRRLSGANVLTF.